This T cell receptor (beta chain) was captured by sequencing in a study of cytomegalovirus exposure and HLA in healthy donors. The study's findings and limits: Most TCR sequences were uncommon, yet certain public TCRs appeared in many donors.

Of note for this clone: The target antigen is unknown.

A multiplex PCR was run with 60 Vbeta primers and 13 Jbeta primers. Clones were sequenced by immunoSEQ multiplex PCR, and TCRdb holds only the in-frame ones, with some missing. This repertoire shows fewer than 200,000 clones, more than 80% found once; its top ten account for less than 15%. There were likely unrecorded immune exposures, though donors were nominally healthy when sampled. The CDR3 is 14 residues long. After removal of 7 bases from V and 0 bases from J, the junction contained 3 bases not matched to a gene. CDR1 and CDR2 from the germline V gene are WSHSY and SAAADI. Material: PBMCs. This clonotype was sampled from a woman aged 50 to 60 in good health and CMV-seronegative. The chain uses TRBV10-2 and TRBJ1-1; 9 bases agree with TRBD1. CDR3 amino acids: CASIRDRVNTEAFF. DNA for the CDR3: TGCGCCAGCATCCGGGACAGGGTGAACACTGAAGCTTTCTTT.